Listed below are T cell receptor beta chains from one sample, sequenced in a study of T cells in Graves' hyperthyroidism and ophthalmopathy. TCRdb processed the multiplex PCR reads anew with MiXCR; each CDR3 protein has one entry. The data show some 760,000 distinct CDR3 sequences, 11% to 15% seen once. The sample consisted of blood. These receptors were obtained from a woman aged 18-29 years with Graves' hyperthyroidism. Both conserved end residues are part of each CDR3. The D gene is left open where the match is weak. The size entry is marked missing in some rows and otherwise reads once, few, many or a size class.

v_gene	j_gene	abundance	d_gene	CDR3nt	CDR3aa
TRBV9	TRBJ2-2	-	-	TGTGCCAGCAGCGTAGCTTCGAACTATGGGGGTTTTGGTGGGGAGCTGTTTTTT	CASSVASNYGGFGGELFF
TRBV6-2/TRBV6-3	TRBJ2-6	-	TRBD1	TGTGCCAGCAGTTACCCGGGACAGGGATTTGGGGCCAACGTCCTGACTTTC	CASSYPGQGFGANVLTF
TRBV11-2	TRBJ2-3	many	-	TGTGCCAGCAGCCCCGACTCAGGCGAAGGAGATACGCAGTATTTT	CASSPDSGEGDTQYF
TRBV24-1	TRBJ2-6	few	-	TGTGCCACCAGTGATTCTATCTCAGGAGCTGGGGCCAACGTCCTGACTTTC	CATSDSISGAGANVLTF
TRBV12-3/TRBV12-4	TRBJ2-3	many	-	TGTGCCAGCAGTCTCACAGTTTCCGCAGATACGCAGTATTTT	CASSLTVSADTQYF
TRBV7-2	TRBJ2-7	-	TRBD2	TGTGCCAGCAGCTTAGGCCCCCCTAGCGGGAGCAAGGAGCAGTACTTC	CASSLGPPSGSKEQYF
TRBV5-1	TRBJ1-4	many	-	TGCGCCAGCAGCGGCGGACAGAAAATTAATGAAAAACTGTTTTTT	CASSGGQKINEKLFF
TRBV11-2	TRBJ2-1	many	TRBD2	TGTGCCAGCAGCACGCCGGGACTAGCGGGACCTGAGCAGTTCTTC	CASSTPGLAGPEQFF
TRBV7-2	TRBJ2-3	many	TRBD2	TGTGCCAGCAGCTCCCTAGCGGGAGCGGATACGCAGTATTTT	CASSSLAGADTQYF
TRBV20-1	TRBJ2-3	-	TRBD1	TGCAGTGCTAGACGGGGACAGGGCCCAAATACGCAGTATTTT	CSARRGQGPNTQYF
TRBV7-9	TRBJ2-1	few	-	TGTGCCGTTCACCGGGACTCCCGTGGAGATGAGCAGTTCTTC	CAVHRDSRGDEQFF
TRBV10-3	TRBJ1-1	many	TRBD1	TGTGCCGTCCATCCTCTTGGGACAGGGAACACTGAAGCTTTCTTT	CAVHPLGTGNTEAFF
TRBV4-1	TRBJ1-1	-	-	TGCGCCAGCAGCCAAGATACGTTTGGGGAGGCTGAAGCTTTCTTT	CASSQDTFGEAEAFF
TRBV7-9	TRBJ2-1	many	-	TGTGCCAGCATAAGCTTTGGTACGAATGAGCAGTTCTTC	CASISFGTNEQFF
TRBV5-1	TRBJ1-1	many	-	TGCGCCAGCAGCTCCCGGGACGTACTGAACACTGAAGCTTTCTTT	CASSSRDVLNTEAFF
TRBV9	TRBJ2-7	few	-	TGTGCCAGCAGCGAGAGGACGGGGGTCTCCTACGAGCAGTACTTC	CASSERTGVSYEQYF
TRBV6-1	TRBJ2-7	-	TRBD2	TGTGCCAGCAGTGAAACTAGCGGGATATACGAGCAGTACTTC	CASSETSGIYEQYF
TRBV3-1	TRBJ2-4	many	-	TGTGCCAGCAGCCAACTAGCGACCAAAAACATTCAGTACTTC	CASSQLATKNIQYF
TRBV12-3/TRBV12-4	TRBJ1-4	few	TRBD1	TGTGCCAGCAGCCTGACAGGGGTCTATGAAAAACTGTTTTTT	CASSLTGVYEKLFF
TRBV9	TRBJ2-2	many	-	TGTGCCAGCAGCGTAGGGGGGGCCGGGGAGCTGTTTTTT	CASSVGGAGELFF
TRBV18	TRBJ1-5	few	-	TGTGCCAGCTCACCCATTGCGGCAGGGCAGAGCAATCAGCCCCAGCATTTT	CASSPIAAGQSNQPQHF
TRBV7-9	TRBJ1-2	few	TRBD1	TGTGCCAGCAGCTTAGGGCGGAGACAGGGTAACTATGGCTACACCTTC	CASSLGRRQGNYGYTF
TRBV12-5	TRBJ2-3	many	TRBD2	TGTGCTAGTGGTGGCCGATTCGCCGGGACTAGCGGGAGCACAGATACGCAGTATTTT	CASGGRFAGTSGSTDTQYF
TRBV9	TRBJ1-2	once	TRBD1	TGTGCCAGCAGCGCTACAGGGGGTGGCTACACCTTC	CASSATGGGYTF
TRBV19	TRBJ2-7	-	-	TGTGCCAGTAGTATAGAGGCCGGGACCAGCAGGTACTACGAGCAGTACTTC	CASSIEAGTSRYYEQYF
TRBV18	TRBJ2-7	many	-	TGTGCCAGCTCACTAGGGACAATATCCTACGAGCAGTACTTC	CASSLGTISYEQYF
TRBV6-1	TRBJ1-1	many	TRBD1	TGTGCCAGCAGTAAAAGGGGGCAGCCCAACACTGAAGCTTTCTTT	CASSKRGQPNTEAFF
TRBV20-1	TRBJ2-1	few	-	TGCAGTGCTAGAGATACGACTAGCTCCTACAATGAGCAGTTCTTC	CSARDTTSSYNEQFF
TRBV2	TRBJ2-2	-	TRBD2	TGTGCCGGACAACTAGCGGGAGGCGTCGGGGAGCTGTTTTTT	CAGQLAGGVGELFF
TRBV5-1	TRBJ2-2	few	-	TGCGCCAGCAGCTTGGAGTGGCGGGGGCCGAACACCGGGGAGCTGTTTTTT	CASSLEWRGPNTGELFF
TRBV19	TRBJ2-2	-	-	TGTGCCAGTAGTATAGTGAGGCCCGACCTGAACACCGGGGAGCTGTTTTTT	CASSIVRPDLNTGELFF
TRBV20-1	TRBJ2-7	many	TRBD2	TGCAGTGCTACCCCGGGGGGGAGAACCTACGAGCAGTACTTC	CSATPGGRTYEQYF
TRBV5-5	TRBJ2-7	many	TRBD2	TGTGCCAGCAGCTTGGCACTAGCGGCCTCCTACGAGCAGTACTTC	CASSLALAASYEQYF
TRBV19	TRBJ1-1	few	TRBD1	TGTGCCAGTAGTATAGATCCAGGGGGCGGCACTGAAGCTTTCTTT	CASSIDPGGGTEAFF
TRBV29-1	TRBJ2-6	many	TRBD1	TGCAGCGTTGAAGTAGGGACAGGACCCACTCCCTCTGGGGCCAACGTCCTGACTTTC	CSVEVGTGPTPSGANVLTF
TRBV30	TRBJ1-6	many	-	TGTGCTGGTAGCCGGGAGTTGAATTCACCCCTCCACTTT	CAGSRELNSPLHF
TRBV2	TRBJ1-2	-	-	TGTGCCAGCTATGGGGCCTATGGCTACACCTTC	CASYGAYGYTF
TRBV18	TRBJ2-7	many	-	TGTGCCAGCTCACCACCCCGGGGGAGGGACACCTTTTACGAGCAGTACTTC	CASSPPRGRDTFYEQYF
TRBV12-3/TRBV12-4	TRBJ2-7	many	-	TGTGCCAGCAGTTTAGAAGCCCGAGGAGGGAGCTCCTACGAGCAGTACTTC	CASSLEARGGSSYEQYF
TRBV7-9	TRBJ2-7	few	TRBD1	TGTGCCAGCAGCTGGGACAGCCTCTTGCGCGAGCAGTACTTC	CASSWDSLLREQYF
TRBV12-3/TRBV12-4	TRBJ1-5	many	-	TGTGCCAGCAGTTTCGGCAGGGAGGGTCAGCCCCAGCATTTT	CASSFGREGQPQHF
TRBV12-3/TRBV12-4	TRBJ1-1	-	-	TGTGCCAGCAGTTTATTATACGGTTTTTTGGACACTGAAGCTTTCTTT	CASSLLYGFLDTEAFF
TRBV7-8	TRBJ2-1	few	-	TGTGCCAGCAGCTTACTGATCGGGAGCTCCTACAATGAGCAGTTCTTC	CASSLLIGSSYNEQFF
TRBV6-2/TRBV6-3	TRBJ2-7	few	TRBD1	TGTGCCAGCAGTAAGGGACAGAACTTCTACGAGCAGTACTTC	CASSKGQNFYEQYF
TRBV5-6	TRBJ2-7	-	-	TGTGCCAGCAGCCTCTTTTTTGGGGGCGAGCAGTACTTC	CASSLFFGGEQYF
TRBV5-1	TRBJ1-2	-	TRBD1	TGCGCCAGCAGCTCGACAGGGAGAGGCTACACCTTC	CASSSTGRGYTF
TRBV10-3	TRBJ2-3	many	-	TGTGCCACCCAAGCCGGGACAGATACGCAGTATTTT	CATQAGTDTQYF
TRBV6-1	TRBJ2-7	many	-	TGTGCCAGCAGTGAAACGGGGGCCGGAGAGCAGTACTTC	CASSETGAGEQYF
TRBV19	TRBJ2-1	few	-	TGTGCCAGTAGGGACCAGTGGTGGGGGCCCTTCAATGAGCAGTTCTTC	CASRDQWWGPFNEQFF
TRBV5-8	TRBJ1-2	many	TRBD1	TGTGCCAGCAGCTTCGGGACAGGGGGCCGTAACTATGGCTACACCTTC	CASSFGTGGRNYGYTF